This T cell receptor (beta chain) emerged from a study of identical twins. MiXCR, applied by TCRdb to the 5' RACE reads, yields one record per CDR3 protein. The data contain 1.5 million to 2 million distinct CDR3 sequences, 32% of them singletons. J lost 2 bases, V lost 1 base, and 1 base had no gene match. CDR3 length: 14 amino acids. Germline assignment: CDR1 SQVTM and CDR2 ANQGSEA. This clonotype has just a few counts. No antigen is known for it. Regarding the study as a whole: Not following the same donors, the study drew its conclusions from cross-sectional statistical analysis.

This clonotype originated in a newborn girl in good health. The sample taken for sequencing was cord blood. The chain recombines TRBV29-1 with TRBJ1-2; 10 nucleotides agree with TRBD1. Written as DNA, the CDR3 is TGCAGCGTTGAAGGGGGACAGGGGAACTATGGCTACACCTTC. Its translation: CSVEGGQGNYGYTF.